The sequence of this TCR beta chain was determined in a study of T cell responses to AZD1222 COVID-19 vaccine. Regarding the study as a whole: Females made up more of the donors, who were largely white British, and clonal diversity may have come out too low. Vaccination with two AZD1222 doses was followed by a rise in Spike-specific TCR breadth and depth.

Turning to this clone: Its antigen remains unidentified.

The V end was cut by 4 bases, the J end by 5 bases, with 17 bases between. This CDR3 comprises 15 residues. CDR1 MNHEY and CDR2 SVGAGI come from the germline V gene. Produced via immunoSEQ multiplex PCR; TCRdb's table is partial and in-frame only. This table has roughly 120,000 clones, 70% to 90% appearing once. This TCR was sampled from an adult in good health. This specimen was peripheral blood, taken on day 0 of AZD1222 vaccination. The chain employs TRBV6-5 and TRBJ1-1; D may be TRBD1 (6 bases). The CDR3 loop is CASSSLTGVRTEAFF. The DNA for the CDR3 is TGTGCCAGCAGTTCGTTGACAGGCGTTCGGACTGAAGCTTTCTTT.